These 17 T cell receptor beta chains were all obtained from the same sample, sequenced in a study of beta chain features in type 1 diabetes. Every isolated RNA sample was fully reverse transcribed, so sequencing captured expressed TCRB transcripts. Clones were sequenced by immunoSEQ multiplex PCR, and TCRdb holds only the in-frame ones, with some missing. The repertoire has 900,000 or so clones, roughly 15% of them found once; the top ten carry 0.023%. Sequences were obtained from naive CD4+ T cells from blood. The origin of the receptors is a woman aged 18-35 years in good health.

This sequence joins TRBV6-5 and TRBJ2-5; the match to TRBD2 covers 10 bases. V gave up 6 bases and J gave up 7 bases; unmatched junction bases: 8. The CDR3 spans 14 residues. Germline V gives CDR1 MNHEY, CDR2 SVGAGI. The CDR3 DNA reads as TGTGCCAGCAGATCTAGCGGGAGCGACGGGACCCAGTACTTC. It yields the protein CASRSSGSDGTQYF.

The sample holds a few counts of this clone. V gene TRBV7-9 combines with J gene TRBJ2-5; D unclear. Looked up from germline, CDR1 is SEHNR and CDR2 is FQNEAQ (reference sequence). Trimming shortened V by 5 bases and J by 1 base, and 5 bases separated the two germline ends. The CDR3 extends over 12 amino acids. CDR3 coding DNA: TGTGCCAGCAGCCGTGCCCAAGAGACCCAGTACTTC. As protein: CASSRAQETQYF.

This clone was observed a few times. This chain links TRBV11-1 with TRBJ2-4; 7 bases match TRBD2. The CDR3 runs to 18 residues. J gave up 4 bases and V 1 base, and 13 bases lay outside the gene matches. The germline V gene encodes CDR1 SGHAT and CDR2 FQDESV (reference sequence). For the CDR3, the DNA is TGTGCCAGCAGCTTAGAATCAGGCGGGAGAGCCGAAAAAAACATTCAGTACTTC. Translated: CASSLESGGRAEKNIQYF.

The table lists this clone with a few counts. V gene TRBV5-4 combines with J gene TRBJ2-7; 11 bases align to TRBD2. Trimming at V came to 4 bases and at J to 0 bases, leaving 6 bases not matched to a gene. The CDR3 consists of 16 residues. Germline loops: CDR1 SGHNT, CDR2 YYREEE (reference sequence). DNA for the CDR3: TGTGCCAGCAGCGAGGGACTAGCGGAAAGCTCCTACGAGCAGTACTTC. This codes for CASSEGLAESSYEQYF.

This clone was seen a handful of times. The J gene is TRBJ2-7, the V gene TRBV18; D call uncertain. Looked up from germline, CDR1 is KGHSH and CDR2 is LQKENI. The V end lost 0 bases, the J end lost 7 bases, and 13 bases lay between the germline ends. The CDR3 is 14 amino acids. The CDR3 protein is CASSPPSTLREQYF. The DNA of the CDR3 is TGTGCCAGCTCACCACCGTCTACGCTACGGGAGCAGTACTTC.

The V call is TRBV18, the J call TRBJ2-7, with 8 bases identical to TRBD2. Germline V lookup: CDR1 KGHSH, CDR2 LQKENI. Germline trimming cut 3 bases from V and 3 bases from J; bases unmatched to any gene: 7. This CDR3 has 15 amino acids. The CDR3, as DNA: TGTGCCAGCTCACCCGTAGCGGGATTTGTCTACGAGCAGTACTTC. This sequence encodes CASSPVAGFVYEQYF.

A few counts support this clone. The J gene is TRBJ2-7, the V gene TRBV19, with TRBD2 matching 7 bases. Germline CDR1 and CDR2: LNHDA and SQIVND (reference sequence). J was trimmed by 4 bases and V by 3 bases; bases with no gene match: 9. CDR3 length equals 15 residues. The CDR3 coding sequence is TGTGCCAGTAGTATGCCCGGCGGGAGTGTATACGAGCAGTACTTC. Amino acids: CASSMPGGSVYEQYF.

This clone has more than one count but fewer than ten. The J gene is TRBJ1-1, the V gene TRBV5-1; D gene ambiguous. The CDR3 length is 15 residues. The V end was cut by 2 bases, the J end by 0 bases, with 11 bases between. Per germline, CDR1 SGHRS and CDR2 YFSETQ. This chain's CDR3 is CASSLYVGLNTEAFF. DNA for the CDR3: TGCGCCAGCAGCTTATATGTCGGGTTGAACACTGAAGCTTTCTTT.

This clone was picked up a small number of times. V gene TRBV4-3 combines with J gene TRBJ2-7; D uncertain. V lost 1 base, J lost 3 bases, and 13 bases lay in between. This CDR3 has 15 residues. From germline, CDR1 is LGHNA and CDR2 YSLEER. CDR3 residues: CASSQALGYYYEQYF. The CDR3, as DNA: TGCGCCAGCAGCCAAGCCTTAGGGTATTACTACGAGCAGTACTTC.

This clone was seen only a few times. The chain uses TRBV19 and TRBJ1-4; 10 nucleotides line up with TRBD1. Germline-derived CDR1 and CDR2 are LNHDA and SQIVND (reference sequence). V was pared by 6 bases and J by 8 bases, with 3 bases of the junction left unmatched. The CDR3 contains 13 residues. The CDR3, as DNA: TGTGCCAGTAGAGACAGGGGGCAAGAAAAACTGTTTTTT. Translating gives CASRDRGQEKLFF.

The chain uses TRBV25-1 and TRBJ1-3; tentative D call: TRBD1 (5 bases). The CDR3 contains 15 residues. Germline values: CDR1 MGHDK, CDR2 SYGVNS. Trimming removed 1 base from V and 4 bases from J, with 11 bases in between. The CDR3 DNA is TGTGCCAGCAGTGAATTATCAGGGTTCGGAAACACCATATATTTT. This encodes CASSELSGFGNTIYF.

The table lists this clone with a few counts. The V call is TRBV18, the J call TRBJ2-6; 9 positions match TRBD2. The V gene end was trimmed by 3 bases and the J gene end by 3 bases; junction bases not matched to a gene: 6. This CDR3 is 17 amino acids long. CDR1 is KGHSH, CDR2 LQKENI, per germline. The CDR3 spells CASSPRAGGFGANVLTF. The CDR3 bases are TGTGCCAGCTCACCGCGAGCGGGGGGCTTTGGGGCCAACGTCCTGACTTTC.

This chain uses TRBV28 with TRBJ1-3, with 9 bases lining up with TRBD1. The CDR3 covers 15 residues. In germline, CDR1 is MDHEN, CDR2 SYDVKM. V was pared by 2 bases and J by 5 bases, with 4 bases of the junction left unmatched. CDR3 protein: CASSLPGQGRNTIYF. The CDR3 nucleotides are TGTGCCAGCAGTTTACCGGGACAGGGACGAAACACCATATATTTT.

This clone came up a few times. The chain links TRBV18 to TRBJ2-3, with TRBD2 matching 8 bases. The V gene end was trimmed by 6 bases and the J gene end by 1 base; junction bases not matched to a gene: 3. The CDR3 consists of 14 residues. Germline V gives CDR1 KGHSH, CDR2 LQKENI. The CDR3 nucleotides are TGTGCCAGCTCTGAGACTAGCGGCACAGATACGCAGTATTTT. Translating gives CASSETSGTDTQYF.

V is TRBV6-5 and J is TRBJ2-2, with D perhaps TRBD2 (5 bases). The CDR3 consists of 14 residues. Deletions cut 0 bases from V and 3 bases from J, with 5 bases between. Germline loops: CDR1 MNHEY, CDR2 SVGAGI. CDR3: CASSYSGDTGELFF. The CDR3 DNA follows: TGTGCCAGCAGTTACTCCGGGGACACCGGGGAGCTGTTTTTT.

This clone has just a few counts. The chain joins TRBV6-1 to TRBJ2-2, with no clear D. Germline assignment: CDR1 MNHNS and CDR2 SASEGT. The CDR3 length is 13 residues. Deletions cut 6 bases from V and 5 bases from J, with 10 bases between. CDR3 coding DNA: TGTGCCAGCAGCCAAGTGGGTACCGGGGAGCTGTTTTTT. Protein sequence: CASSQVGTGELFF.

V and J are TRBV7-2 and TRBJ1-2; TRBD1 matches at 9 bases. The J segment lost 8 bases and the V segment lost 5 bases, leaving 6 bases of the junction unmatched. The CDR3 sequence is 13 residues long. Looked up from germline, CDR1 is SGHTA and CDR2 is FQGNSA. The CDR3, as DNA: TGTGCCAGCAGCGTGGGGACAGGGAGCGGCTACACCTTC. Its translation: CASSVGTGSGYTF.